These 11 T cell receptor beta chains originate from one sample sequenced in a study of T cells in localized non-small cell lung cancer. Measured with immunoSEQ multiplex PCR; TCRdb has only the in-frame clones, and not every one. The profile covers about 62,000 clones, with roughly 79% appearing a single time and roughly 5% taken by the ten largest. Material: PBMCs, obtained before any cancer treatment. The receptors come from a man aged 40 to 70 with stage II lung adenocarcinoma.

The V call is TRBV7-2, the J call TRBJ2-7, with D maybe TRBD2 (7 bases). Germline assignment: CDR1 SGHTA and CDR2 FQGNSA. The CDR3 consists of 15 residues. The V gene lost 7 bases and the J gene lost 6 bases, with 22 bases spanning the gap. Written as DNA, the CDR3 is TGTGCCAGCACCCTGGGAACAGGGACTATGGGCGAGCAGTACTTC. Protein sequence: CASTLGTGTMGEQYF.

Relative to its sample, this clone is medium-sized (0.01 to 0.1%). The chain employs TRBV18 and TRBJ2-1; 7 nucleotides agree with TRBD1. This CDR3 comprises 13 residues. CDR1 and CDR2 (germline): KGHSH, LQKENI. J lost 5 bases, V lost 2 bases, and 0 bases had no gene match. The CDR3 is CASSPDRDNEQFF. For the CDR3, the DNA is TGTGCCAGCTCACCAGACAGGGACAATGAGCAGTTCTTC.

Remarks on this clone: The same CDR3 can be traced to other DNA sequences in this sample. The gene calls are TRBV29-1 and TRBJ1-5, with TRBD1 matching over 7 bases. This CDR3 is built from 13 residues. V was clipped by 4 bases and J by 4 bases; unmatched bases: 4. Germline CDR1 and CDR2: SQVTM and ANQGSEA. This chain's CDR3 is CSVGQGGNQPQHF. CDR3 DNA sequence: TGCAGCGTTGGACAGGGTGGAAATCAGCCCCAGCATTTT.

The rearrangement links TRBV6-1 to TRBJ2-3; tentative D call: TRBD1 (6 bases). Germline V gene data show CDR1 as MNHNS and CDR2 as SASEGT. The CDR3 sequence is 15 residues long. The V end lost 4 bases, the J end lost 3 bases, and 14 bases lay between the germline ends. The CDR3 nucleotides are TGTGCCAGCAGTGGAACCCTACAGGGAACAGATACGCAGTATTTT. The encoded protein is CASSGTLQGTDTQYF.

Here the CDR3 reads CASSEAPRVEAFF. The CDR3 DNA reads TGTGCCAGCAGTGAAGCGCCCAGAGTTGAAGCTTTCTTT. This chain joins TRBV6-1 and TRBJ1-1; no clear D. V lost 0 bases and J lost 7, with 9 bases in between. Looked up from germline, CDR1 is MNHNS and CDR2 is SASEGT. The CDR3 sequence is 13 residues long.

The DNA of the CDR3 is TGCGCCAGCAGCTCCGGGGGGGAGCAGTACTTC. Its protein is CASSSGGEQYF. This chain connects TRBV5-1 to TRBJ2-7; 7 bases align to TRBD2. The ends lost 3 bases at V and 7 bases at J; junction bases unmatched: 1. CDR1 and CDR2 (germline): SGHRS, YFSETQ. This CDR3 region has 11 residues.

The CDR3 coding sequence is TGTGCCACCGACCCCGGCAGGGTTTATGCCGGGGAGCTGTTTTTT. This encodes CATDPGRVYAGELFF. This chain connects TRBV6-1 to TRBJ2-2, with D possibly matching TRBD1 (5 bases). Trimming stripped 10 bases from V and 6 bases from J, with 21 bases between. Germline-derived CDR1 and CDR2 are MNHNS and SASEGT. The length of the CDR3 is 15 residues.

The chain has TRBV5-4 and TRBJ2-4; 10 nucleotides line up with TRBD2. CDR1 is SGHNT and CDR2 is YYREEE in the germline V gene (reference sequence). The CDR3 covers 16 residues. The ends lost 2 bases at V and 7 bases at J; junction bases unmatched: 9. Here the CDR3 reads CASSFSASGSRNIQYF. The CDR3, as DNA: TGTGCCAGCAGCTTCTCGGCTAGCGGGAGTCGGAACATTCAGTACTTC.

The gene calls are TRBV19 and TRBJ2-5, with TRBD2 identical over 9 bases. CDR1 and CDR2 (germline): LNHDA, SQIVND (reference sequence). After removal of 2 bases from V and 5 bases from J, the junction contained 9 bases not matched to a gene. This CDR3 is built from 16 residues. The CDR3 nucleotides are TGTGCCAGTAGTATAACGGCAGCGGGAGGTAGGGAGACCCAGTACTTC. Its translation: CASSITAAGGRETQYF.

Written as DNA, the CDR3 is TGTGCCAGCAGTGGAGTTACGGTCTCTGAAGCTTTCTTT. It is translated as CASSGVTVSEAFF. V gene TRBV2 combines with J gene TRBJ1-1, with D unresolved. The CDR3 consists of 13 residues. Germline V lookup: CDR1 SNHLY, CDR2 FYNNEI. Trimming left V 4 bases short and J 6 bases short, with 12 bases between.

This clone has a single count. The genes are TRBV2 and TRBJ1-2, with D tentatively TRBD1 (5 bases). The V end lost 3 bases, the J end lost 13 bases, and 15 bases lay between the germline ends. The CDR3 consists of 12 residues. Looked up from germline, CDR1 is SNHLY and CDR2 is FYNNEI. This chain's CDR3 is CASSDPRDGRTF. In DNA form, the CDR3 reads TGTGCCAGCAGTGACCCCAGGGATGGGCGCACCTTC.